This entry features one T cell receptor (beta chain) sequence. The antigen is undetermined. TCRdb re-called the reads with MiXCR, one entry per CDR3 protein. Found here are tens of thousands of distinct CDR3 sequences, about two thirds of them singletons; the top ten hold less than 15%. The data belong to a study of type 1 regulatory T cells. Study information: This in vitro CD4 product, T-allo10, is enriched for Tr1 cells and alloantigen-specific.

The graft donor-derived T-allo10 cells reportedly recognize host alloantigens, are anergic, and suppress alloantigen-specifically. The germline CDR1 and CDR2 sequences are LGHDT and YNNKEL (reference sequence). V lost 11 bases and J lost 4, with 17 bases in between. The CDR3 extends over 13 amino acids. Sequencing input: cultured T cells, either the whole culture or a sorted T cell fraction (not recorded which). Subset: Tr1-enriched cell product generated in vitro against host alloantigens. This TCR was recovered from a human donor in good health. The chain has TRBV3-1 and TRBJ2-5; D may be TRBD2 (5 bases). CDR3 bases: TGTGCCGTTCGGGATCTCCGTAGAGAGACCCAGTACTTC. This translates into CAVRDLRRETQYF.